The clone carrying this T cell receptor beta chain was detected a few times. Its matching antigen is unknown. The entry originates in a study of beta chain features in type 1 diabetes. Findings of the study overall: Within each of all four CD4+ subsets, Type 1 diabetes patients had TCRB CDR3s that were moderately but significantly shorter.

CDR1 and CDR2 from the germline V gene are LNHDA and SQIVND (reference sequence). Trimming pared 7 bases from V and 1 base from J, leaving 7 bases between. The CDR3 runs to 12 residues. There was one heparinised blood draw per donor, averaging around 0.11 L. Via the markers CD45RO/CCR7/CD25/CD127/CD95/CD27, stem cell-like memory, regulatory, central memory and naive CD4+ cells were sorted. Every isolated RNA sample was fully reverse transcribed, so sequencing captured expressed TCRB transcripts. The assay was immunoSEQ multiplex PCR, and TCRdb's table has in-frame clones only and misses some. The sample shows about 130,000 clones, around 8.7% of them seen only once.

Sequenced input: central memory CD4+ T cells from blood. The chain is built from TRBV19 and TRBJ1-1, with no clear D. The receptor was isolated from a young man in good health. DNA for the CDR3: TGTGCCAGTAAGCGGCAGAACACTGAAGCTTTCTTT. Its protein product is CASKRQNTEAFF.